Each of the 8 T cell receptor beta chains below was sequenced from the same sample in a study of blood T cell repertoires in COVID-19. TCRdb's copy holds only in-frame clones and misses some; the assay was immunoSEQ multiplex PCR. The table includes 200,000 to 250,000 clones, about four fifths detected once. Sequenced sample: peripheral blood. The receptors come from a man aged 30 to 45 who had recovered from COVID-19.

This clone has just one count. This sample also contains other DNA sequences that code for the same CDR3. CDR3: CASSLALAGGQETQYF. In nucleotides, the CDR3 is TGCGCCAGCAGCTTGGCACTAGCGGGGGGGCAAGAGACCCAGTACTTC. The rearrangement uses TRBV5-1 and TRBJ2-5; 13 bases map to TRBD2. Per germline, CDR1 SGHRS and CDR2 YFSETQ. With V trimmed by 0 bases and J by 2 bases, 1 base remained unmatched. The CDR3 loop spans 16 amino acids. Supplemented by reference TRBV5-1 and TRBJ2-5, the full variable domain reads KAGVTQTPRYLIKTRGQQVTLSCSPISGHRSVSWYQQTPGQGLQFLFEYFSETQRNKGNFPGRFSGRQFSNSRSEMNVSTLELGDSALYLCASSLALAGGQETQYFGPGTRLLVL.

This clone showed up just once. The chain is built from TRBV5-6 and TRBJ1-1; D is possibly TRBD1 (5 bases). V was clipped by 6 bases and J by 7 bases, with 13 bases between them. The germline V gene has CDR1 SGHDT and CDR2 YYEEEE. CDR3 length: 12 residues. CDR3 in DNA: TGTGCCAGCACTGTCCAGGGATTTGAAGCTTTCTTT. It yields the protein CASTVQGFEAFF.

The chain is built from TRBV7-8 and TRBJ2-3; D is perhaps TRBD1 (6 bases). The germline CDR1 and CDR2 sequences are SGHVS and FQNEAQ. The CDR3 covers 16 residues. V shed 5 bases and J shed 1 base, with 16 bases lying between them. Here the CDR3 reads CASSPSGGLGTDTQYF. The CDR3 region has the DNA TGTGCCAGCAGCCCTTCTGGGGGCCTGGGCACAGATACGCAGTATTTT.

A word on this clone: A read error may explain this, as a much larger clone is one base away. The chain combines TRBV7-9 with TRBJ1-2, with D possibly matching TRBD1 (5 bases). Germline CDR1 is SEHNR and CDR2 is FQNEAQ (reference sequence). The CDR3 length is 12 residues. Trimming removed 1 base at V and 6 bases at J, with 6 bases between. The DNA for the CDR3 is TGTGCCAGCAGCTTAGACAGGAATGGCTACACCTTC. This sequence encodes CASSLDRNGYTF.

The rearrangement uses TRBV5-8 and TRBJ1-1, with 7 bases aligning to TRBD1. The CDR3 length is 14 residues. The trim removed 3 bases at V and 4 bases at J, leaving 6 bases unmatched. Germline V gives CDR1 SGHTS, CDR2 YDEGEE. The chain's CDR3 is CASSSATGTTEAFF. DNA of the CDR3: TGTGCCAGCAGCTCCGCGACAGGGACCACTGAAGCTTTCTTT.

This rearrangement joins TRBV28 to TRBJ2-1; TRBD2 matches 16 bases. The CDR3 runs 18 residues. Germline CDR1 reads MDHEN; CDR2 reads SYDVKM. The J segment lost 9 bases and the V segment lost 3 bases, leaving 11 bases of the junction unmatched. For the CDR3, the DNA is TGTGCCAGCAGTTTTTCTCCGGGACTAGCGGGGGGGCCGGTTGAGCAGTTCTTC. It encodes CASSFSPGLAGGPVEQFF.

The chain uses TRBV11-2 and TRBJ1-2; 10 bases match TRBD1. The CDR3 extends over 13 amino acids. From germline, CDR1 is SGHAT and CDR2 FQNNGV. Trimming at V came to 5 bases and at J to 7 bases, leaving 4 bases not matched to a gene. The CDR3 here is CASSPGTGAGYTF. The CDR3 region has the DNA TGTGCCAGCAGCCCCGGGACAGGGGCTGGCTACACCTTC.

The rearrangement links TRBV18 to TRBJ1-5; D possibly corresponds to TRBD1 (5 bases). In germline, CDR1 is KGHSH, CDR2 LQKENI. With 0 bases removed from V and 4 bases from J, the gap between germline ends came to 10 bases. This CDR3 spans 15 amino acids. CDR3 loop: CASSPPGLVNQPQHF. The CDR3 DNA reads as TGTGCCAGCTCACCACCGGGGCTAGTTAATCAGCCCCAGCATTTT.